This T cell receptor beta chain was obtained from a study of cytomegalovirus exposure and HLA in healthy donors. Each donor was nominally healthy when sampled (though unrecorded immune exposures were likely). This PCR relied on a set of 60 Vbeta primers and 13 Jbeta primers. TCRdb's copy holds only in-frame clones and misses some; the assay was immunoSEQ multiplex PCR. The table includes roughly 80,000 clones, less than 85% detected once. This CDR3 spans 16 amino acids. The ends lost 1 base at V and 3 bases at J; junction bases unmatched: 4. The germline V gene encodes CDR1 MDHEN and CDR2 SYDVKM. Of note for this clone: Its antigen is currently unknown.

Study-wide results and caveats: Earlier findings revealed that most TCR beta V segments proved productive either about 87% or about 30% of the time. Reports showed the classifier diagnosing cytomegalovirus status with high specificity and sensitivity. Later on, an analysis showed TCR association rates differing by HLA locus, with DRB1 the most and HLA-C the fewest.

This chain links TRBV28 with TRBJ1-4; 8 bases are shared with TRBD1. This receptor was identified in a woman aged 45 to 65 in good health and CMV-seronegative. Sequenced sample: PBMCs. The CDR3: CASSLSQGEPNEKLFF. CDR3 in DNA: TGTGCCAGCAGTTTATCACAGGGGGAACCTAATGAAAAACTGTTTTTT. Together with reference TRBV28 and TRBJ1-4, the CDR3 gives the full variable domain: DVKVTQSSRYLVKRTGEKVFLECVQDMDHENMFWYRQDPGLGLRLIYFSYDVKMKEKGDIPEGYSVSREKKERFSLILESASTNQTSMYLCASSLSQGEPNEKLFFGSGTQLSVL.